These 30 T cell receptor beta chains came from one sample sequenced in a study of shared clonotypes between healthy human individuals. Generated by immunoSEQ multiplex PCR, the TCRdb table keeps only in-frame clones and is missing some. The sample gives more than 1,200,000 clones, about 98.5% of which show up once; 0.36% is in the top ten. The sequenced material came from naive CD4+ T cells sorted from blood. The subset is: CD45RA+ positively selected. These receptors all come from a man younger than 45 in good health.

Concerning this clone itself: At the DNA level, this CDR3 is encoded by other sequences in the same sample as well. V usage is TRBV6-5 and J usage is TRBJ2-7, with D possibly called TRBD1 or TRBD2 (5 bases each). CDR1 is MNHEY, CDR2 SVGAGI, per germline. This CDR3 comprises 11 residues. With 4 bases removed from V and 4 bases from J, the gap between germline ends came to 5 bases. Here the CDR3 DNA reads TGTGCCAGCAGTTGGGGGTACGAGCAGTACTTC. Amino acids: CASSWGYEQYF.

V is TRBV18 and J is TRBJ1-2; no clear D. CDR3 size: 14 residues. With 5 bases removed from V and 4 bases from J, the gap between germline ends came to 14 bases. CDR1 and CDR2 from the germline V gene are KGHSH and LQKENI. The CDR3 nucleotides are TGTGCCAGCTCATCCCTGGACTCCATCTATGGCTACACCTTC. Translated: CASSSLDSIYGYTF.

V is TRBV19 and J is TRBJ2-3; the match to TRBD1 covers 10 bases. CDR1 and CDR2 from the germline V gene are LNHDA and SQIVND (reference sequence). This CDR3 has 15 amino acids. V was clipped by 7 bases and J by 4 bases; unmatched bases: 8. CDR3 DNA sequence: TGTGCCAGTACCCCCAGTGACAGGGGGCCAGATACGCAGTATTTT. Its translation: CASTPSDRGPDTQYF.

This chain uses TRBV2 with TRBJ2-1; maybe TRBD1 (6 bases). CDR1 is SNHLY and CDR2 is FYNNEI in the germline V gene. There are 14 residues in the CDR3. V lost 6 bases and J 4 bases, leaving 13 bases between the germline ends. As DNA, the CDR3 is TGTGCCAGCAGATTCGGGACACCGTACAATGAGCAGTTCTTC. Translation: CASRFGTPYNEQFF.

The chain joins TRBV5-8 to TRBJ2-3, with D possibly being TRBD1 or TRBD2 (5 bases each). CDR3 length: 14 residues. Trimming shortened V by 0 bases and J by 3 bases, and 8 bases separated the two germline ends. Looked up from germline, CDR1 is SGHTS and CDR2 is YDEGEE. The CDR3 is CASSLAGRTDTQYF. In DNA form, the CDR3 reads TGTGCCAGCAGCTTGGCGGGACGGACAGATACGCAGTATTTT.

The V call is TRBV28, the J call TRBJ1-5, with D uncertain. Trimming removed 4 bases from V and 2 bases from J, with 9 bases in between. Germline V CDR1 and CDR2: MDHEN, SYDVKM. This CDR3 is 14 amino acids long. The CDR3 DNA reads as TGTGCCAGCAGTTGGGGTCCTGGCAATCAGCCCCAGCATTTT. It translates to CASSWGPGNQPQHF.

The chain employs TRBV7-9 and TRBJ2-3; D is uncertain. Germline assignment: CDR1 SEHNR and CDR2 FQNEAQ (reference sequence). The CDR3 sequence is 14 residues long. The V gene lost 5 bases and the J gene lost 6 bases, with 15 bases spanning the gap. The CDR3 bases are TGTGCCAGCAGCCCTATATCTAGGCGCGATACGCAGTATTTT. Translating gives CASSPISRRDTQYF.

The chain employs TRBV7-2 and TRBJ2-7, with TRBD2 as a possible D gene (5 bases). The CDR3 extends over 14 amino acids. CDR1 is SGHTA and CDR2 is FQGNSA in the germline V gene. The ends were cut back, 4 bases at V and 4 bases at J, with 14 bases in the middle. The chain's CDR3 is CASSYAGTGYEQYF. In DNA form, the CDR3 reads TGTGCCAGCAGCTACGCGGGTACTGGATACGAGCAGTACTTC.

The V call is TRBV29-1, the J call TRBJ2-7, with 12 bases matching TRBD2. Germline V gene sequence: CDR1 SQVTM, CDR2 ANQGSEA. The CDR3 has 16 amino acids. The V segment lost 6 bases and the J segment 4 bases; nucleotides outside the gene matches: 13. The CDR3 reads CSVGAVLAGGPYEQYF. CDR3 coding DNA: TGCAGCGTGGGGGCCGTGCTAGCGGGAGGGCCTTACGAGCAGTACTTC.

The chain links TRBV18 to TRBJ1-2; the match to TRBD1 covers 7 bases. Germline trimming cut 2 bases from V and 3 bases from J; bases unmatched to any gene: 3. The CDR3 runs to 14 residues. Per the germline V gene, CDR1 is KGHSH and CDR2 is LQKENI. CDR3 nucleotides: TGTGCCAGCTCACCAACCGGGACAGACTATGGCTACACCTTC. The encoded protein is CASSPTGTDYGYTF.

This sequence joins TRBV5-4 and TRBJ2-2, with D maybe TRBD1 (6 bases). The V gene's germline CDR1 is SGHNT and CDR2 YYREEE (reference sequence). There are 15 residues in the CDR3. V lost 1 base and J lost 2, with 9 bases in between. The CDR3 nucleotides read TGTGCCAGCAGCTTGCCGGGACATAACACCGGGGAGCTGTTTTTT. Its translation is CASSLPGHNTGELFF.

This chain uses TRBV11-3 with TRBJ1-1; 7 bases align to TRBD1. The V and J ends lost 5 bases and 1 base, in that order; junction bases with no gene match: 7. Germline V gene sequence: CDR1 SGHNT, CDR2 YENEEA. The CDR3 has 15 amino acids. The CDR3 coding sequence is TGTGCCAGCAGCATTACAGGGGCGCCGAACACTGAAGCTTTCTTT. Translation: CASSITGAPNTEAFF.

The chain employs TRBV7-9 and TRBJ1-1; weak D call: TRBD1 (5 bases). Per the germline V gene, CDR1 is SEHNR and CDR2 is FQNEAQ (reference sequence). CDR3 length equals 15 residues. With 5 bases removed from V and 7 bases from J, the gap between germline ends came to 20 bases. The CDR3 reads CASSPRGREFFEAFF. The CDR3 nucleotides are TGTGCCAGCAGCCCGCGGGGCAGGGAGTTCTTTGAAGCTTTCTTT. Full variable domain (outside the CDR3, taken from reference TRBV7-9 and TRBJ1-1): DTGVSQNPRHKITKRGQNVTFRCDPISEHNRLYWYRQTLGQGPEFLTYFQNEAQLEKSRLLSDRFSAERPKGSFSTLEIQRTEQGDSAMYLCASSPRGREFFEAFFGQGTRLTVV.

The V and J genes are TRBV28 and TRBJ2-4, with TRBD1 matching over 7 bases. Germline CDR1 is MDHEN and CDR2 is SYDVKM. CDR3 size: 17 residues. V gave up 2 bases and J gave up 0 bases; unmatched junction bases: 7. The CDR3 region has the DNA TGTGCCAGCAGTTTAACAGGTCACAGGGGAGCCAAAAACATTCAGTACTTC. This translates into CASSLTGHRGAKNIQYF. Full variable domain (remainder filled in from reference TRBV28 and TRBJ2-4): DVKVTQSSRYLVKRTGEKVFLECVQDMDHENMFWYRQDPGLGLRLIYFSYDVKMKEKGDIPEGYSVSREKKERFSLILESASTNQTSMYLCASSLTGHRGAKNIQYFGAGTRLSVL.

In regard to this clone: Within the sample, other DNA sequences also encode this same CDR3. This sequence joins TRBV28 and TRBJ1-2; D is possibly TRBD1 (5 bases). The CDR3 has 14 residues. Germline CDR1 is MDHEN and CDR2 is SYDVKM. The ends were cut back, 2 bases at V and 2 bases at J, with 9 bases in the middle. This CDR3 is CASSLGAGNYGYTF. CDR3 nucleotide sequence: TGTGCCAGCAGTTTAGGGGCAGGCAACTATGGCTACACCTTC.

The genes are TRBV4-3 and TRBJ2-2, with TRBD1 as a possible D gene (5 bases). V shed 2 bases and J shed 6 bases, with 16 bases lying between them. The CDR3 consists of 16 residues. CDR1 is LGHNA, CDR2 YSLEER, per germline. This chain's CDR3 is CASSQHPPQTAGELFF. For the CDR3, the DNA is TGCGCCAGCAGCCAACATCCCCCGCAGACAGCCGGGGAGCTGTTTTTT.

CDR3 sequence (DNA): TGTGCCAGCAGTTTATGGATGAATGAGCAGTTCTTC. Translating gives CASSLWMNEQFF. The V call is TRBV28, the J call TRBJ2-1; D ambiguous. Germline V gene data show CDR1 as MDHEN and CDR2 as SYDVKM. The CDR3 is 12 residues long. V lost 0 bases and J 7 bases, leaving 4 bases between the germline ends.

This chain connects TRBV6-5 to TRBJ2-7, with D tentatively TRBD2 (6 bases). The germline V and J ends were trimmed by 5 bases and 0 bases, with 14 bases remaining between them. Germline values: CDR1 MNHEY, CDR2 SVGAGI. The CDR3 has 15 amino acids. This chain's CDR3 is CASSRMAGSSYEQYF. CDR3 in DNA: TGTGCCAGCAGTCGTATGGCGGGGAGCTCCTACGAGCAGTACTTC.

The chain couples TRBV7-3 to TRBJ2-2; 7 bases are shared with TRBD2. Germline V lookup: CDR1 SGHTA, CDR2 FQGTGA. V shed 1 base, J shed 6 bases, and the junction held 20 bases outside the gene matches. The CDR3 runs 20 residues. The chain's CDR3 is CASSLRGRDYSHLGPGELFF. In nucleotides, the CDR3 is TGTGCCAGCAGCTTAAGGGGCCGGGACTATTCGCACTTGGGCCCCGGGGAGCTGTTTTTT.

The chain couples TRBV9 to TRBJ2-5, with D maybe TRBD2 (5 bases). CDR3 length equals 14 residues. Per germline, CDR1 SGDLS and CDR2 YYNGEE. V was shortened by 4 bases and J by 1 base, with 11 bases between the two germline ends. CDR3 region: CASSLNSVQETQYF. The CDR3 DNA reads TGTGCCAGCAGCCTTAATAGCGTCCAAGAGACCCAGTACTTC.

The chain uses TRBV7-9 and TRBJ2-2, with D possibly TRBD1 on 5 matching bases. This CDR3 is 15 amino acids long. Germline V gives CDR1 SEHNR, CDR2 FQNEAQ (reference sequence). Trimming pared 1 base from V and 4 bases from J, leaving 10 bases between. The CDR3, as DNA: TGTGCCAGCAGCTTAGAACAGGTCGGCACCGGGGAGCTGTTTTTT. Protein: CASSLEQVGTGELFF.

This chain uses TRBV5-8 with TRBJ2-5, with 9 bases lining up with TRBD1. In germline, CDR1 is SGHTS, CDR2 YDEGEE. V trimming: 4 bases; J trimming: 2 bases; junction bases outside the gene matches: 15. This CDR3 region has 18 residues. This chain's CDR3 is CASSRGQGKTGSQETQYF. The CDR3 DNA reads TGTGCCAGCAGCCGAGGACAGGGGAAGACGGGGAGTCAAGAGACCCAGTACTTC.

A single count supports this clone. CDR3 nucleotides: TGTGCCAGCAGTCCCTACAGAGCCGGCCTTAATGAGCAGTTCTTC. It specifies CASSPYRAGLNEQFF. The chain has TRBV27 and TRBJ2-1; D unclear. The CDR3 has 15 amino acids. V was trimmed by 5 bases and J by 7 bases, leaving 18 bases between them. Germline lookup yields CDR1 MNHEY and CDR2 SMNVEV (reference sequence).

The chain combines TRBV15 with TRBJ2-1; D unclear. This CDR3 spans 12 amino acids. Germline loops: CDR1 LNHNV, CDR2 YYDKDF (reference sequence). Trimming shortened V by 8 bases and J by 2 bases, and 7 bases separated the two germline ends. The CDR3 nucleotides read TGTGCCACCCGATCCCCCTACAATGAGCAGTTCTTC. Its translation is CATRSPYNEQFF.

This clone was recorded only once. J is TRBJ2-7 and V is TRBV5-1, with 8 bases matching TRBD1. In germline, CDR1 is SGHRS, CDR2 YFSETQ. Trimming at V came to 0 bases and at J to 3 bases, leaving 8 bases not matched to a gene. The CDR3 has 16 residues. The CDR3 here is CASSLAGGTGSYEQYF. As DNA, the CDR3 is TGCGCCAGCAGCTTGGCCGGCGGGACAGGAAGCTACGAGCAGTACTTC.

This chain links TRBV5-1 with TRBJ2-1; 8 bases match TRBD2. The CDR3 consists of 14 residues. V lost 4 bases and J lost 9; bases outside the gene matches: 9. Germline V gene sequence: CDR1 SGHRS, CDR2 YFSETQ. The CDR3 DNA reads TGCGCCAGCAGCCGAGCGGGAGACCGTCCTGAGCAGTTCTTC. The encoded protein is CASSRAGDRPEQFF.

The chain combines TRBV28 with TRBJ2-5, with TRBD2 as a possible D gene (7 bases). The germline CDR1 and CDR2 sequences are MDHEN and SYDVKM. The CDR3 has 15 amino acids. Trimming removed 7 bases from V and 5 bases from J, with 20 bases in between. CDR3 DNA: TGTGCCAGCACCCCAGGGGCGGGAGTAGACGAGACCCAGTACTTC. It encodes CASTPGAGVDETQYF.

For this clone: Other DNA sequences in this specimen translate into the identical CDR3. This chain uses TRBV5-1 with TRBJ2-7, with D hard to call. CDR1 and CDR2 from the germline V gene are SGHRS and YFSETQ. The CDR3 contains 11 residues. V lost 0 bases and J 5 bases, leaving 3 bases between the germline ends. CDR3 nucleotides: TGCGCCAGCAGCTTGGAAGACGAGCAGTACTTC. Its protein product is CASSLEDEQYF.

The chain carries TRBV28 and TRBJ2-1; TRBD2 agrees at 15 bases. From germline, CDR1 is MDHEN and CDR2 SYDVKM. The CDR3 totals 15 residues. The V segment lost 5 bases and the J segment 4 bases; nucleotides outside the gene matches: 0. CDR3 region: CASSGTSGRYNEQFF. CDR3 coding DNA: TGTGCCAGCAGTGGGACTAGCGGGAGGTACAATGAGCAGTTCTTC.

As regards this clone: The sample has other DNA sequences that encode this CDR3 too. The CDR3 protein is CASSLGQNYEQYF. CDR3 DNA: TGTGCCAGCAGCCTCGGACAGAACTACGAGCAGTACTTC. The rearrangement links TRBV7-6 to TRBJ2-7; TRBD1 might be the D (6 bases). Per the germline V gene, CDR1 is SGHVS and CDR2 is FNYEAQ. Trimming removed 5 bases from V and 3 bases from J, with 11 bases in between. This CDR3 comprises 13 residues.